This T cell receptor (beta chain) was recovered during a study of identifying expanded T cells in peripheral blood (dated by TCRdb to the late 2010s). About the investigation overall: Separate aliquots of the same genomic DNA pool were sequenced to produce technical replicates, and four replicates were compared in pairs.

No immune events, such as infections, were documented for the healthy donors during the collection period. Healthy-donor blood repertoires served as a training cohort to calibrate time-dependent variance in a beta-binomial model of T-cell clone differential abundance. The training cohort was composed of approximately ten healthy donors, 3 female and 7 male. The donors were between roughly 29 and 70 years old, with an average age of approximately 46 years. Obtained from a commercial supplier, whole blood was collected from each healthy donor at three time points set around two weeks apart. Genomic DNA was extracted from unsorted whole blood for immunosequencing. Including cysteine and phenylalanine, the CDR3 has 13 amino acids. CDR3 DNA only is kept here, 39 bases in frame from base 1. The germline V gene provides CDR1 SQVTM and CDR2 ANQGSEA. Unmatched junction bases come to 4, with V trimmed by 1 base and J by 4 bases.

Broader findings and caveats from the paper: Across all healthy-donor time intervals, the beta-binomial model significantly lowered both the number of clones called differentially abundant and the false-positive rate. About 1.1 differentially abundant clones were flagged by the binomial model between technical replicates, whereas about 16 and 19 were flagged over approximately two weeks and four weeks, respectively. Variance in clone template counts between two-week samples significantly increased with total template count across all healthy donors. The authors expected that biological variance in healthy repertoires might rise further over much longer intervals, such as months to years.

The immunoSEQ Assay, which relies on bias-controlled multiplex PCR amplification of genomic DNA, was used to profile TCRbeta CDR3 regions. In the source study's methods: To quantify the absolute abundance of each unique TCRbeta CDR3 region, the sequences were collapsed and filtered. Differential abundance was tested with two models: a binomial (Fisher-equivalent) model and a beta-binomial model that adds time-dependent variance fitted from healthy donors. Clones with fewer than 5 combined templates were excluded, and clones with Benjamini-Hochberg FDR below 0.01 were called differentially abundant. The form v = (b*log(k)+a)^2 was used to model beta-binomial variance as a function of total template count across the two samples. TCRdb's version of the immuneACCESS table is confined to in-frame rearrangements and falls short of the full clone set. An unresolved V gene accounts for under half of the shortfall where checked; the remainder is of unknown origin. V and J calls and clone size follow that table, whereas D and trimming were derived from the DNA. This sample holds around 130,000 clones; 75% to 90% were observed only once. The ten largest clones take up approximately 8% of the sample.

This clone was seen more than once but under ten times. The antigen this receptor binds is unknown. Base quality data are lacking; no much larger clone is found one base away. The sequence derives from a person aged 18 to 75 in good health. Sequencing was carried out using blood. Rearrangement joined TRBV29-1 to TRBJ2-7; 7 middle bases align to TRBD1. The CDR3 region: CSVEGDRAYEQYF. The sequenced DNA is TGCAGCGTTGAAGGTGACAGGGCGTACGAGCAGTACTTC.